Following are 31 T cell receptor beta chains from one sample sequenced in a study of T cell repertoires in cytomegalovirus infection. These receptors are not linked to any known antigen. One entry per CDR3 protein, called by TCRdb with MiXCR from the reads. The sample has a few hundred thousand distinct CDR3 sequences, approximately 35% seen once; the top ten hold roughly 14%. Specimen: cultured PBMCs, collected from culture after CMV antigen stimulation. These receptors all stem from a human donor in good health (CMV status not recorded). Some clones in this sample may be carry-over from other donors' samples.

This clonotype showed up many times. This chain joins TRBV7-9 and TRBJ1-1, with a possible D match to TRBD1 (6 bases). The CDR3 is made up of 15 amino acids. The germline V and J ends were trimmed by 5 bases and 0 bases, with 13 bases remaining between them. Germline V gives CDR1 SEHNR, CDR2 FQNEAQ (reference sequence). The CDR3: CASSAGQGLNTEAFF. Here the CDR3 DNA reads TGTGCCAGCAGCGCCGGTCAGGGGTTGAACACTGAAGCTTTCTTT.

In its sample, this clonotype was seen a few times. The chain links TRBV27 to TRBJ2-7; D may be TRBD1 (6 bases). V shed 5 bases and J shed 4 bases, with 24 bases lying between them. This CDR3 spans 17 amino acids. Looked up from germline, CDR1 is MNHEY and CDR2 is SMNVEV (reference sequence). Here the CDR3 reads CASSAEVVGPGVYEQYF. CDR3 nucleotides: TGTGCCAGCAGTGCCGAGGTCGTCGGTCCAGGGGTGTACGAGCAGTACTTC.

This clonotype turned up a few times. V gene TRBV20-1 combines with J gene TRBJ1-2; D might be TRBD1 (5 bases). This CDR3 spans 13 amino acids. Germline-derived CDR1 and CDR2 are DFQATT and SNEGSKA (reference sequence). V was pared by 2 bases and J by 4 bases, with 11 bases between. CDR3 sequence reads: CSARPRAVYGYTF. The CDR3 bases are TGCAGTGCTAGACCCAGGGCGGTCTATGGCTACACCTTC.

The chain carries TRBV9 and TRBJ2-1, with 10 bases fitting TRBD1. The CDR3 is 15 amino acids. Germline CDR1 and CDR2: SGDLS and YYNGEE. The junction had 9 bases not matched to a gene; V was cut back by 4 bases and J by 8 bases. CDR3 bases: TGTGCCAGCAGCCCTTCGGGACAGGGGTACTATGAGCAGTTCTTC. Its protein is CASSPSGQGYYEQFF.

The rearrangement joins TRBV12-3 or TRBV12-4 to TRBJ2-1; D is perhaps TRBD1 (6 bases). The V end lost 6 bases, the J end lost 3 bases, and 12 bases lay between the germline ends. This CDR3 has 14 residues. In nucleotides, the CDR3 is TGTGCCAGCAGCGACAGGTTAGACTACAATGAGCAGTTCTTC. This codes for CASSDRLDYNEQFF.

The chain couples TRBV14 to TRBJ1-1; 11 bases map to TRBD1. CDR3 length: 15 residues. V shed 6 bases and J 3 bases; nucleotides not matched to a gene: 6. The V gene's germline CDR1 is SGHDN and CDR2 FVKESK. The CDR3 DNA reads as TGTGCCAGCAGACAGGGGACAGGGGGTTACACTGAAGCTTTCTTT. As protein: CASRQGTGGYTEAFF.

This clonotype showed up just a few times. The chain carries TRBV12-3 or TRBV12-4 and TRBJ1-2; no reliable D call. This CDR3 has 12 residues. The V and J ends lost 6 bases and 7 bases respectively, with 12 bases between them. CDR3 in DNA: TGTGCCAGCAGCCACCCGACGCGTGGCTACACCTTC. Its protein is CASSHPTRGYTF.

This clonotype came up a few times. The chain carries TRBV19 and TRBJ2-6; no clear D gene. Trimming shortened V by 2 bases and J by 0 bases, and 2 bases separated the two germline ends. This CDR3 is 14 amino acids long. CDR1 is LNHDA, CDR2 SQIVND, per germline (reference sequence). The CDR3 nucleotides are TGTGCCAGTAGTATAAGCTCTGGGGCCAACGTCCTGACTTTC. Its protein is CASSISSGANVLTF.

J is TRBJ2-3 and V is TRBV5-4; TRBD1 agrees at 7 bases. The CDR3 sequence is 14 residues long. J lost 3 bases, V lost 4 bases, and 5 bases had no gene match. Per germline, CDR1 SGHNT and CDR2 YYREEE (reference sequence). The DNA for the CDR3 is TGTGCCAGCAGCCTGCGGACAGGAACAGATACGCAGTATTTT. Encoded protein: CASSLRTGTDTQYF.

The gene calls are TRBV7-2 and TRBJ1-4; tentatively, D is TRBD1 (5 bases). Germline assignment: CDR1 SGHTA and CDR2 FQGNSA. Trimming took off 0 bases at V and 8 bases at J, with 16 bases between the two ends. This CDR3 is built from 16 residues. CDR3 sequence: CASSLAGPTQREKLFF. CDR3 DNA sequence: TGTGCCAGCAGCTTAGCGGGGCCTACCCAGCGGGAAAAACTGTTTTTT.

This clonotype was picked up a small number of times. The chain joins TRBV27 to TRBJ1-2; D perhaps matches TRBD1 (5 bases). Germline V gene sequence: CDR1 MNHEY, CDR2 SMNVEV (reference sequence). V lost 6 bases and J lost 4, with 9 bases in between. This CDR3 has 12 residues. CDR3 in amino acids: CASRGDPYGYTF. CDR3 coding DNA: TGTGCCAGCAGGGGGGACCCCTATGGCTACACCTTC.

The CDR3 DNA sequence: TGTGCCAGCAGCTTAGAGTTCGGCTTCGGGACGAAGACCTACAATGAGCAGTTCTTC. Protein product: CASSLEFGFGTKTYNEQFF. The rearrangement uses TRBV7-6 and TRBJ2-1; perhaps D is TRBD1 or TRBD2 (5 bases each). CDR1 is SGHVS, CDR2 FNYEAQ, per germline. With 1 base removed from V and 2 bases from J, the gap between germline ends came to 21 bases. CDR3 length equals 19 residues.

The table lists this clonotype with a few counts. This rearrangement joins TRBV7-2 to TRBJ1-1, with 7 positions matching TRBD1. V dropped 3 bases and J dropped 0; count of bases not matched to a gene: 4. Germline lookup yields CDR1 SGHTA and CDR2 FQGNSA. The CDR3 is made up of 15 amino acids. CDR3 sequence (DNA): TGTGCCAGCAGCTTTCCGGGACAGCTGAACACTGAAGCTTTCTTT. Its protein product is CASSFPGQLNTEAFF.

This clonotype was picked up many times. This chain uses TRBV7-2 with TRBJ1-2; no clear D. CDR1 and CDR2 (germline): SGHTA, FQGNSA. The V gene lost 2 bases and the J gene lost 6 bases, with 13 bases spanning the gap. The CDR3 runs 14 residues. CDR3 DNA sequence: TGTGCCAGCAGCTTACTGGGGAGGACCCATGGCTACACCTTC. It encodes CASSLLGRTHGYTF.

In its sample, this clonotype was seen a few times. The V call is TRBV28, the J call TRBJ2-3; 7 bases match TRBD1. V gave up 9 bases and J gave up 0 bases; unmatched junction bases: 9. The CDR3 spans 15 residues. Germline assignment: CDR1 MDHEN and CDR2 SYDVKM. The CDR3 is CASGPGTESTDTQYF. CDR3 nucleotide sequence: TGTGCCAGTGGGCCCGGGACAGAGAGCACAGATACGCAGTATTTT.

The rearrangement links TRBV12-3 or TRBV12-4 to TRBJ1-5; D ambiguous. The CDR3 runs 14 residues. Trimming took off 5 bases at V and 3 bases at J, with 11 bases between the two ends. CDR3 in DNA: TGTGCCAGCAGTCCCTCGGGTACCAATCAGCCCCAGCATTTT. It codes for CASSPSGTNQPQHF.

The chain carries TRBV20-1 and TRBJ2-5; 13 nucleotides align to TRBD2. The CDR3 length is 15 residues. The V gene's germline CDR1 is DFQATT and CDR2 SNEGSKA (reference sequence). V was pared by 0 bases and J by 5 bases, with 3 bases of the junction left unmatched. The CDR3 reads CSARDTSGRGETQYF. The CDR3 DNA is TGCAGTGCTAGAGATACTAGCGGGAGGGGTGAGACCCAGTACTTC.

This clonotype was detected once. V is TRBV2 and J is TRBJ1-1; the match to TRBD1 covers 12 bases. The CDR3 contains 16 residues. Germline CDR1 SNHLY, CDR2 FYNNEI. V shed 5 bases and J 1 base; nucleotides not matched to a gene: 5. The CDR3 reads CASSTGTGGKNTEAFF. CDR3 nucleotide sequence: TGTGCCAGCAGTACCGGGACAGGGGGCAAGAACACTGAAGCTTTCTTT.

This clonotype has more than one count but fewer than ten. The rearrangement links TRBV6-2 or TRBV6-3 to TRBJ2-3; tentatively, D is TRBD1 (6 bases). V dropped 6 bases and J dropped 5 bases, with 24 bases sitting between them. Germline-derived CDR1 and CDR2 are MNHEY and SVGEGT. CDR3 length: 17 residues. The CDR3 nucleotides are TGTGCCAGCAGGAGCAGAAGGACAGAAAGTAACCGAGATACGCAGTATTTT. Translated, it gives CASRSRRTESNRDTQYF.

J is TRBJ2-3 and V is TRBV12-3 or TRBV12-4; TRBD2 agrees at 9 bases. The junction had 9 bases not matched to a gene; V was cut back by 8 bases and J by 3 bases. The CDR3 is 15 amino acids. The CDR3 DNA reads TGTGCCAGCTACCGAAGCGGGAGGACAACAGATACGCAGTATTTT. Translation: CASYRSGRTTDTQYF.

V usage is TRBV19 and J usage is TRBJ2-6; no firm D call. The CDR3 is 16 amino acids. Trimming removed 5 bases from V and 0 bases from J, with 11 bases in between. Germline V gene data show CDR1 as LNHDA and CDR2 as SQIVND (reference sequence). CDR3 sequence reads: CASSPDSNSGANVLTF. For the CDR3, the DNA is TGTGCCAGTAGTCCCGACTCGAACTCTGGGGCCAACGTCCTGACTTTC.

This clonotype has only a few counts. The J gene is TRBJ2-1, the V gene TRBV2, with D perhaps assigned TRBD1 or TRBD2 (6 bases each). CDR1 and CDR2 (germline): SNHLY, FYNNEI. This CDR3 comprises 13 residues. For the CDR3, the DNA is TGTGCTGGGGGGACACCCCCCTACAATGAGCAGTTCTTC. Protein sequence: CAGGTPPYNEQFF.

This clonotype was seen a few times. The CDR3 reads CASSLYEQFF. For the CDR3, the DNA is TGTGCCAGCAGCCTATATGAGCAGTTCTTC. The chain links TRBV12-3 or TRBV12-4 to TRBJ2-1; D remains unclear. This CDR3 comprises 10 residues. V was pared by 6 bases and J by 8 bases, with 5 bases between.

The chain recombines TRBV28 with TRBJ1-2; D is perhaps TRBD1 (6 bases). V shed 2 bases and J shed 10 bases, with 14 bases lying between them. Germline V gene data show CDR1 as MDHEN and CDR2 as SYDVKM. CDR3 length: 13 amino acids. For the CDR3, the DNA is TGTGCCAGCAGTTTAGTTGTGGGGGCGTACTACACCTTC. It translates to CASSLVVGAYYTF.

The sample holds a few counts of this clonotype. This sequence joins TRBV7-2 and TRBJ1-5; unclear D gene. V lost 1 base and J lost 1, with 11 bases in between. The CDR3 is 16 amino acids. Germline CDR1 SGHTA, CDR2 FQGNSA. In DNA, the CDR3 is TGTGCCAGCAGCTTAGACCTTTGGGAAAGCAATCAGCCCCAGCATTTT. Translation: CASSLDLWESNQPQHF.

In its sample, this clonotype was seen a few times. V is TRBV10-3 and J is TRBJ2-7; D is perhaps TRBD2 (5 bases). The V and J ends lost 3 bases and 5 bases respectively, with 17 bases between them. Germline-derived CDR1 and CDR2 are ENHRY and SYGVKD. The CDR3 is 15 residues long. The CDR3 is CAISDPQAAGDEQYF. In nucleotides, the CDR3 is TGTGCCATCAGTGACCCCCAGGCCGCCGGGGACGAGCAGTACTTC.

In the case of this clonotype: This may come from a read error, since a much larger clone is one base off. The chain uses TRBV28 and TRBJ1-3, with no clear D. Germline V gives CDR1 MDHEN, CDR2 SYDVKM. V was clipped by 7 bases and J by 4 bases, with 11 bases between them. The CDR3 length is 13 residues. Here the CDR3 reads CASTRCGGNTIYF. The CDR3 DNA follows: TGTGCCAGCACCCGATGTGGAGGAAACACCATATATTTT. Based on the CDR3 plus reference TRBV28 and TRBJ1-3, the full variable domain is DVKVTQSSRYLVKRTGEKVFLECVQDMDHENMFWYRQDPGLGLRLIYFSYDVKMKEKGDIPEGYSVSREKKERFSLILESASTNQTSMYLCASTRCGGNTIYFGEGSWLTVV.

This clonotype came up a few times. V gene TRBV11-1 combines with J gene TRBJ2-7; no clear D gene. This CDR3 contains 13 residues. Germline CDR1 is SGHAT and CDR2 is FQDESV (reference sequence). Trimming shortened V by 0 bases and J by 6 bases, and 9 bases separated the two germline ends. The CDR3 spells CASSLALTAEQYF. The CDR3 DNA is TGTGCCAGCAGCTTAGCGCTCACCGCCGAGCAGTACTTC.

This chain joins TRBV19 and TRBJ1-5; tentatively, D is TRBD1 (6 bases). The germline V gene has CDR1 LNHDA and CDR2 SQIVND (reference sequence). The CDR3 runs to 16 residues. V lost 6 bases, J lost 3 bases, and 18 bases lay in between. In DNA form, the CDR3 reads TGTGCCAGTAGCCCTAGGGGGAGGCAAAACAATCAGCCCCAGCATTTT. Translated, it gives CASSPRGRQNNQPQHF.

V gene TRBV12-5 combines with J gene TRBJ2-2; TRBD2 agrees at 10 bases. Per germline, CDR1 LGHNT and CDR2 FRNRAP. The V and J ends lost 8 bases and 6 bases, in that order; junction bases with no gene match: 12. The CDR3 length is 16 residues. CDR3 sequence reads: CASHPSGSTMAGELFF. The CDR3 DNA follows: TGTGCTAGTCATCCTAGCGGGAGTACGATGGCCGGGGAGCTGTTTTTT.

The chain has TRBV6-2 or TRBV6-3 and TRBJ2-3, with D possibly matching TRBD2 (5 bases). Germline loops: CDR1 MNHEY, CDR2 SVGEGT. The ends were cut back, 6 bases at V and 4 bases at J, with 20 bases in the middle. This CDR3 spans 16 amino acids. CDR3 nucleotide sequence: TGTGCCAGCAGCCCGCATGGCCTCGAGGGCGCAGATACGCAGTATTTT. Residues: CASSPHGLEGADTQYF.